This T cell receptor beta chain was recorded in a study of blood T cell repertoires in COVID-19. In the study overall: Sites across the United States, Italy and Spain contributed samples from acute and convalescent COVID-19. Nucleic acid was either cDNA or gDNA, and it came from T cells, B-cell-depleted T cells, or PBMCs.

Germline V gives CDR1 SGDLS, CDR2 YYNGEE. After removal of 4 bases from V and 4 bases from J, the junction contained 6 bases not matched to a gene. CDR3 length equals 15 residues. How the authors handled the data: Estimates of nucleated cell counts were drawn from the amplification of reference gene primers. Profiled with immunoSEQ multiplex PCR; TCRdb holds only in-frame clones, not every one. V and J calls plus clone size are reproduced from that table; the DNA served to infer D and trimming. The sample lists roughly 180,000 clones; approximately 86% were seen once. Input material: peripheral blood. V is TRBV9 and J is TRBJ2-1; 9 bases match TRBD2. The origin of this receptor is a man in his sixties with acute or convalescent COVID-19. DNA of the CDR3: TGTGCCAGCAGCCAAACTGCGGGAGGGTACAATGAGCAGTTCTTC. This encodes CASSQTAGGYNEQFF.